A selection of T cell receptor beta chains follows, all from one sample in a study of blood T cell repertoires in COVID-19. The table came from immunoSEQ multiplex PCR; TCRdb's copy has only in-frame clones and leaves some out. Of just over 300,000 clones in the sample, approximately 85% are singletons; the top ten hold less than 2.5%. Sequences were obtained from PBMCs or T cells enriched from blood (not recorded which). These receptors were collected from a man under 40 who had recovered from COVID-19. CDR3s include the opening cysteine and the closing phenylalanine or tryptophan. A D gene is named only where the DNA matches it firmly. Expanded clones get a size class; other rows say once, few or many, or leave the size out.

d_call | j_call | clone_size | v_call | cdr3_nt | cdr3_aa
- | TRBJ1-5 | - | TRBV3-1/TRBV3-2 | TGTGCCAGCAGCCAGGGGGCCGGGCATCAGCCCCAGCATTTT | CASSQGAGHQPQHF
TRBD2 | TRBJ2-1 | - | TRBV9 | TGTGCCAGCAGCTTAAGCGGGGGAATCACCTACAATGAGCAGTTCTTC | CASSLSGGITYNEQFF
- | TRBJ1-2 | - | TRBV6-5 | TGTGCCAGCAGTTACTCCCCGGAGTATGGCTACACCTTC | CASSYSPEYGYTF
- | TRBJ2-1 | few | TRBV5-1 | TGCGCCAGCAGCACAGTTACAGACTACAATGAGCAGTTCTTC | CASSTVTDYNEQFF
- | TRBJ2-5 | - | TRBV12-3/TRBV12-4 | TGTGCCAGCGGCCCCGGGAGCCAAGAGACCCAGTACTTC | CASGPGSQETQYF
TRBD1 | TRBJ1-5 | - | TRBV3-1/TRBV3-2 | TGTGCCAGCAGCCAGGATGGACAGGGAAGTCAGCCCCAGCATTTT | CASSQDGQGSQPQHF
TRBD1 | TRBJ2-1 | - | TRBV5-4 | TGTGCCAGCAGCCCGGGACAGGGACAGGGTGAGCAGTTCTTC | CASSPGQGQGEQFF
TRBD1 | TRBJ2-7 | - | TRBV7-2 | TGTGCCAGCAGCTCCGGGCTCGGGACAGTATCCTCCTACGAGCAGTACTTC | CASSSGLGTVSSYEQYF
TRBD1 | TRBJ2-7 | - | TRBV9 | TGTGCCAGCAGCGGACAGGGTCTAATCGGCGAGCAGTACTTC | CASSGQGLIGEQYF
- | TRBJ2-2 | - | TRBV24-1 | TGTGCCACCAGTGAGGGCCATAACACCGGGGAGCTGTTTTTT | CATSEGHNTGELFF
TRBD1 | TRBJ1-5 | - | TRBV5-4 | TGTGCCAGCAGCGAGGGACAGAATCAGCCCCAGCATTTT | CASSEGQNQPQHF
TRBD1 | TRBJ1-2 | once | TRBV7-2 | TGTGCCAGCAGCTTATTCCCGGGAGGGGGCGGTGGCTACACCTTC | CASSLFPGGGGGYTF
- | TRBJ1-3 | once | TRBV27 | TGTGCCAGCAGTTTATCCCAGGGAGGAAACACCATATATTTT | CASSLSQGGNTIYF
- | TRBJ1-2 | - | TRBV2 | TGTGCCAGCAGTGAAGGGGAGGAGAGTGGCTACACCTTC | CASSEGEESGYTF
- | TRBJ2-5 | - | TRBV4-3 | TGCGCCAGCAGCCAAGATAGGGGGACCCAAGAGACCCAGTACTTC | CASSQDRGTQETQYF
- | TRBJ1-2 | - | TRBV19 | TGTGCCAGTAGTATAACAGAAGGCTATGGCTACACCTTC | CASSITEGYGYTF
- | TRBJ1-2 | - | TRBV18 | TGTGCCAGCTCACCACCGGTCGCAGGGCTAAACTATGGCTACACCTTC | CASSPPVAGLNYGYTF
- | TRBJ2-1 | - | TRBV4-1 | TGCGCCAGCAGCCAAGTTTCGGGGGAACAGATCAATGAGCAGTTCTTC | CASSQVSGEQINEQFF
- | TRBJ2-3 | - | TRBV4-1 | TGCGCCAGCAGCCAAGGACAGGCTAGAACCACAGATACGCAGTATTTT | CASSQGQARTTDTQYF
- | TRBJ1-6 | - | TRBV19 | TGTGCCAGTAGTGGATCAGGGGATCGTTCACCCCTCCACTTT | CASSGSGDRSPLHF
- | TRBJ2-3 | - | TRBV5-8 | TGTGCCAGCAGCTTATACACAGATACGCAGTATTTT | CASSLYTDTQYF
- | TRBJ2-6 | - | TRBV7-2 | TGTGCCAGCAGTTCCCAGGAATTCGGGGCCAACGTCCTGACTTTC | CASSSQEFGANVLTF
- | TRBJ2-5 | once | TRBV13 | TGTGCCAGCAGCTTACGGGGAGCGGAGACCCAGTACTTC | CASSLRGAETQYF
TRBD1 | TRBJ1-2 | - | TRBV30 | TGTGCCTGGAGGACCCAGGGACAGAACTATGGCTACACCTTC | CAWRTQGQNYGYTF
- | TRBJ2-2 | - | TRBV12-3/TRBV12-4 | TGTGCCAGCAGACAGGCGTACACCGGGGAGCTGTTTTTT | CASRQAYTGELFF
TRBD1 | TRBJ1-2 | few | TRBV9 | TGTGCCAGCAGCGGAGGACAGGGGGACTATGGCTACACCTTC | CASSGGQGDYGYTF